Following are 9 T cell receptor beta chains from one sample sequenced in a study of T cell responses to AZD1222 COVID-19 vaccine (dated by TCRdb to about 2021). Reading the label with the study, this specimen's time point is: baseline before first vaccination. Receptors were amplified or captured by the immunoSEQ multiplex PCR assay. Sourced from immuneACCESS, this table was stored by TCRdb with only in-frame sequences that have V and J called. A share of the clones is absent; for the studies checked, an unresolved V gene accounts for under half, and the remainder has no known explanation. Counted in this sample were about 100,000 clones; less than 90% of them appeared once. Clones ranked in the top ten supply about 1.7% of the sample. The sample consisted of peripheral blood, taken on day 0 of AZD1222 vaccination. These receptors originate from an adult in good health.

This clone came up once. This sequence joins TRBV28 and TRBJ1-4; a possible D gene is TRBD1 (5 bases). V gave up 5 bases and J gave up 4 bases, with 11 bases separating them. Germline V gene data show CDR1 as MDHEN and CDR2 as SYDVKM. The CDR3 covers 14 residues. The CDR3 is CASSPGTDNEKLFF. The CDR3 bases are TGTGCCAGCAGTCCCGGGACGGATAATGAAAAACTGTTTTTT. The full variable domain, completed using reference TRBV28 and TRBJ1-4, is DVKVTQSSRYLVKRTGEKVFLECVQDMDHENMFWYRQDPGLGLRLIYFSYDVKMKEKGDIPEGYSVSREKKERFSLILESASTNQTSMYLCASSPGTDNEKLFFGSGTQLSVL.

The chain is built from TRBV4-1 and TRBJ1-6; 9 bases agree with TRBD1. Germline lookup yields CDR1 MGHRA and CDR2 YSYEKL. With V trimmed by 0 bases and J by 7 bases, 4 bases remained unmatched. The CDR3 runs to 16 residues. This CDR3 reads CASSQEGQGWNSPLHF. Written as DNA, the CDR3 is TGCGCCAGCAGCCAAGAGGGACAGGGATGGAATTCACCCCTCCACTTT.

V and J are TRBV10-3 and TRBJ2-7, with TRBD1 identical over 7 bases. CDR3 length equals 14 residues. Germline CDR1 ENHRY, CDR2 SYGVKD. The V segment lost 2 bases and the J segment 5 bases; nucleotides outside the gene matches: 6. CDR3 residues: CAISEEGARDEQYF. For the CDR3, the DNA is TGTGCCATCAGTGAGGAGGGGGCGAGGGACGAGCAGTACTTC.

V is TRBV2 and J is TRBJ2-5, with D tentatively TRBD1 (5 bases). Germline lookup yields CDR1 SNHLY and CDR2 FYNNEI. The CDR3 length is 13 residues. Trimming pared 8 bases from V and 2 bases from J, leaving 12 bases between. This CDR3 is CASVKGPQETQYF. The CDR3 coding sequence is TGTGCCAGCGTCAAGGGGCCACAAGAGACCCAGTACTTC.

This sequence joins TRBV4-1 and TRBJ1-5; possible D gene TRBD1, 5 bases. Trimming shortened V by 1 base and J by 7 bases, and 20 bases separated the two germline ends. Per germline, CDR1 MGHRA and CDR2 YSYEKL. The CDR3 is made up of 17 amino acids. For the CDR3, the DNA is TGCGCCAGCAGCCAAGGTCTTCTCCGGGGCAGAGGCCAGCCCCAGCATTTT. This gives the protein CASSQGLLRGRGQPQHF.

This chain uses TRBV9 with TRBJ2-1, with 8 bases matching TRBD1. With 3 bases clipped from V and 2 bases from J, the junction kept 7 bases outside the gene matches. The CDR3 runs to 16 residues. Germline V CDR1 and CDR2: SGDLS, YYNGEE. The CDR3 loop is CASSAPDRDTYNEQFF. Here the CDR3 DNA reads TGTGCCAGCAGCGCTCCGGACAGGGATACCTACAATGAGCAGTTCTTC.

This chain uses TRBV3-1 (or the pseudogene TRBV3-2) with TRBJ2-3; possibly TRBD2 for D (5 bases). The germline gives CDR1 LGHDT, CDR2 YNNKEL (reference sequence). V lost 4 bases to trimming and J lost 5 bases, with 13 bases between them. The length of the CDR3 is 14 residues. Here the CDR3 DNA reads TGTGCCAGCAGCCCCTCAGCTAGCCAAGATACGCAGTATTTT. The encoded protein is CASSPSASQDTQYF.

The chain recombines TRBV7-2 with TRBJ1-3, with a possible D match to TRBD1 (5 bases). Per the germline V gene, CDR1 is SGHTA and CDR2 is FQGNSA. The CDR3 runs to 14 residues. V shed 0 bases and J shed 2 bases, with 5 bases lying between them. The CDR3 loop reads CASSLARAGNTIYF. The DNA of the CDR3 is TGTGCCAGCAGCTTAGCCAGGGCTGGAAACACCATATATTTT.

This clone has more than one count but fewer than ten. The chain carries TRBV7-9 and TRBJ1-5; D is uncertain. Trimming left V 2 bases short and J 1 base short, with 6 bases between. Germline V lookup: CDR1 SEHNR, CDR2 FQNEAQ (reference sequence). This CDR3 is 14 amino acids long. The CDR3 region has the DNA TGTGCCAGCAGCTTATCAGAAAGCAATCAGCCCCAGCATTTT. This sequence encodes CASSLSESNQPQHF.